This TCR beta chain derives from a study of early T cells in non-severe SARS-CoV-2 infection. This clonotype was detected many times. The library protocol tagged individual cDNA molecules with unique molecular identifiers. TCRdb re-called the 5' RACE reads through MiXCR, storing one row per CDR3 protein. The sample holds more than 70,000 distinct CDR3 sequences, about an eighth seen once. Germline V gene data show CDR1 as DFQATT and CDR2 as SNEGSKA (reference sequence). V shed 3 bases and J shed 4 bases, with 21 bases lying between them. The CDR3 contains 17 residues. The sequence was collected from an adult who was a healthcare worker with PCR-confirmed SARS-CoV-2 infection or an uninfected control (not recorded which). The sample was whole blood. J is TRBJ2-2 and V is TRBV20-1, with D perhaps matching TRBD2 (5 bases). CDR3 loop: CSARGSRAHRGTGELFF. Written as DNA, the CDR3 is TGCAGTGCTAGGGGTTCTAGGGCTCATCGGGGCACCGGGGAGCTGTTTTTT.